This passage covers 15 T cell receptor beta chains from one sample sequenced in a study of blood T cell repertoires in COVID-19 (dated by TCRdb to about 2020). The receptor library was made with the immunoSEQ multiplex PCR assay. Here the immuneACCESS table is served through TCRdb, limited to in-frame sequences with V and J called. Missing clones are a known gap in these copies; in checked studies unresolved V genes cover under half, and the rest lacks a known reason. In this sample the table shows more than 250,000 clones, 85% to 90% of which occur a single time. The ten top clones hold roughly 1.5% of the sample. The source material was PBMCs or T cells enriched from blood (not recorded which). The receptors were gathered from a woman between 18 and 29 years old with acute COVID-19.

The chain carries TRBV28 and TRBJ2-7; TRBD2 matches at 8 bases. The CDR3 extends over 14 amino acids. Germline CDR1 and CDR2: MDHEN and SYDVKM. V was clipped by 2 bases and J by 5 bases; unmatched bases: 5. The CDR3 loop reads CASSLREGRDEQYF. The CDR3, as DNA: TGTGCCAGCAGTTTACGGGAGGGCCGGGACGAGCAGTACTTC.

J is TRBJ2-5 and V is TRBV10-1; perhaps TRBD1 as D (6 bases). V was pared by 2 bases and J by 1 base, with 11 bases between. The CDR3 sequence is 15 residues long. Germline CDR1 and CDR2: WNHNN and SYGVQD (reference sequence). CDR3 region: CASSEGGRPQETQYF. The CDR3 nucleotides read TGCGCCAGCAGTGAGGGGGGCAGGCCCCAAGAGACCCAGTACTTC.

This chain links TRBV7-9 with TRBJ2-1; D gene unclear. CDR1 is SEHNR, CDR2 FQNEAQ, per germline (reference sequence). CDR3 length equals 13 residues. V lost 2 bases and J lost 6, with 8 bases in between. This CDR3 reads CASSLSYGNEQFF. CDR3 nucleotides: TGTGCCAGCAGCTTATCTTACGGCAATGAGCAGTTCTTC.

The chain has TRBV5-1 and TRBJ2-1; D is possibly TRBD1 (6 bases). The CDR3 consists of 15 residues. Looked up from germline, CDR1 is SGHRS and CDR2 is YFSETQ. Trimming removed 3 bases at V and 1 base at J, with 11 bases between. The CDR3: CASSYTGQSYNEQFF. Written as DNA, the CDR3 is TGCGCCAGCAGCTATACAGGGCAATCCTACAATGAGCAGTTCTTC.

This clone was observed once. The V gene is TRBV24-1, the J gene TRBJ2-3; D is perhaps TRBD1 (5 bases). The CDR3 is 16 residues long. The germline V gene has CDR1 KGHDR and CDR2 SFDVKD. Trimming removed 4 bases at V and 7 bases at J, with 20 bases between. CDR3 DNA sequence: TGTGCCACCAGTGAGCCCTGGGGCCGAGATACGAATACGCAGTATTTT. Its protein product is CATSEPWGRDTNTQYF.

The chain employs TRBV12-3 or TRBV12-4 and TRBJ2-7; the D gene is possibly TRBD1 (6 bases). The CDR3 sequence is 13 residues long. Trimming took off 8 bases at V and 2 bases at J, with 13 bases between the two ends. For the CDR3, the DNA is TGTGCCAGCCGACGGACAGACGCCTACGAGCAGTACTTC. This encodes CASRRTDAYEQYF.

This chain joins TRBV2 and TRBJ2-5, with D possibly being TRBD2 (6 bases). Trimming took off 6 bases at V and 5 bases at J, with 16 bases between the two ends. Germline CDR1 SNHLY, CDR2 FYNNEI. This CDR3 has 14 residues. CDR3 nucleotide sequence: TGTGCCAGCAGCCGGCCGCACGGGGGTGAGACCCAGTACTTC. This encodes CASSRPHGGETQYF.

The chain carries TRBV15 and TRBJ2-1; TRBD2 aligns across 8 bases. V trimming: 0 bases; J trimming: 6 bases; junction bases outside the gene matches: 10. Per germline, CDR1 LNHNV and CDR2 YYDKDF (reference sequence). The CDR3 runs to 17 residues. CDR3 sequence (DNA): TGTGCCACCAGCAGAGATCCGGTAGCGGGAAACCCCAATGAGCAGTTCTTC. Its protein product is CATSRDPVAGNPNEQFF.

In nucleotides, the CDR3 is TGTGCCAGCAGCCAGGAGCGGGAGTGGGCAGATACGCAGTATTTT. Its translation is CASSQEREWADTQYF. The chain couples TRBV3-1 (or the pseudogene TRBV3-2) to TRBJ2-3; 8 bases fit TRBD2. Germline values: CDR1 LGHDT, CDR2 YNNKEL (reference sequence). The CDR3 is 15 residues long. Losses at the gene ends were 3 bases for V and 4 bases for J; bases not matched to a gene: 6.

The chain employs TRBV21-1 and TRBJ2-7; the table names TRBD2, a call not compared with the DNA. TRBV21-1 constitutes a pseudogene. This CDR3 has 14 amino acids. Here the CDR3 reads CARYIPEAPYEQYF. For the CDR3, the DNA is TGTGCCAGATATATTCCTGAGGCCCCCTACGAGCAGTACTTC.

This chain links TRBV10-3 with TRBJ2-7, with a possible D match to TRBD1 (6 bases). CDR3 length equals 13 residues. V lost 5 bases to trimming and J lost 5 bases, with 13 bases between them. Per the germline V gene, CDR1 is ENHRY and CDR2 is SYGVKD. DNA for the CDR3: TGTGCCATCAGTAGACAGGACCCGGACGAGCAGTACTTC. Its translation: CAISRQDPDEQYF.

V is TRBV9 and J is TRBJ2-7; tentatively, D is TRBD1 (6 bases). Germline loops: CDR1 SGDLS, CDR2 YYNGEE. Trimming removed 4 bases at V and 1 base at J, with 12 bases between. The CDR3 totals 14 residues. The CDR3 reads CASSLSTGSYEQYF. CDR3 nucleotides: TGTGCCAGCAGCTTATCTACAGGGTCCTACGAGCAGTACTTC.

Points on this clone: Different DNA sequences within this sample yield the same CDR3. As DNA, the CDR3 is TGTGCCAGCTCCCCAGGGCTCCAAGAGACCCAGTACTTC. It translates to CASSPGLQETQYF. The rearrangement uses TRBV18 and TRBJ2-5; possible D gene TRBD1, 5 bases. Trimming pared 6 bases from V and 1 base from J, leaving 9 bases between. This CDR3 is 13 amino acids long. Germline loops: CDR1 KGHSH, CDR2 LQKENI.

J is TRBJ2-3 and V is TRBV11-2; TRBD2 matches 7 bases. V shed 1 base and J 2 bases; nucleotides not matched to a gene: 6. The CDR3 has 16 amino acids. In germline, CDR1 is SGHAT, CDR2 FQNNGV. The CDR3 DNA is TGTGCCAGCAGCTTAGGGGACTACATAGACACAGATACGCAGTATTTT. This translates into CASSLGDYIDTDTQYF.

With respect to this clone: Other DNA sequences in this sample translate to the same CDR3. The chain has TRBV3-1 (or the pseudogene TRBV3-2) and TRBJ2-3; TRBD2 matches at 9 bases. The CDR3 contains 14 residues. Germline trimming cut 4 bases from V and 3 bases from J; bases unmatched to any gene: 2. Germline V gene data show CDR1 as LGHDT and CDR2 as YNNKEL (reference sequence). The CDR3 sequence is CASSPAGGTDTQYF. DNA for the CDR3: TGTGCCAGCAGCCCAGCGGGAGGTACAGATACGCAGTATTTT.